This T cell receptor beta chain was found in a study of T cell changes during pregnancy in multiple sclerosis. The germline V gene encodes CDR1 WSHSY and CDR2 SAAADI. The CDR3 length is 15 residues. After removal of 10 bases from V and 6 bases from J, the junction contained 7 bases not matched to a gene. TCRdb keeps only in-frame clones here, not all; method: immunoSEQ multiplex PCR. Here the sample spans about 67,000 clones, approximately 90% being singletons. This clone was seen only once. This TCR was sampled from a female donor in good health, enrolled as a control in a pregnancy study. The material sequenced was peripheral blood, taken in the first trimester of pregnancy. The chain recombines TRBV10-2 with TRBJ2-3; 16 bases are shared with TRBD2. The CDR3 nucleotides read TGCGCCACCTCCGGGACTAGCGGGAGGGCCGATACGCAGTATTTT. Translated, it gives CATSGTSGRADTQYF.